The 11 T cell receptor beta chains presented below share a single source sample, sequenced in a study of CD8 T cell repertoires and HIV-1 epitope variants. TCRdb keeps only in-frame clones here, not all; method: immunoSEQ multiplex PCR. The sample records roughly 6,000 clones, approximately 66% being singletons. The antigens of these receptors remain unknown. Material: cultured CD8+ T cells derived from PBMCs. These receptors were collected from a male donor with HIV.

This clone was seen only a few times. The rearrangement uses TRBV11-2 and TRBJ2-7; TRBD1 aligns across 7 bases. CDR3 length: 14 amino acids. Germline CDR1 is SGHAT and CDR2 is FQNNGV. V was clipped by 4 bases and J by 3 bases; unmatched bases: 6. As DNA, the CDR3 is TGTGCCAGCAGCTACGAACAGGGGTACTACGAGCAGTACTTC. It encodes CASSYEQGYYEQYF. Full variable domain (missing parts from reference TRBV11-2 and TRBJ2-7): EAGVAQSPRYKIIEKRQSVAFWCNPISGHATLYWYQQILGQGPKLLIQFQNNGVVDDSQLPKDRFSAERLKGVDSTLKIQPAKLEDSAVYLCASSYEQGYYEQYFGPGTRLTVT.

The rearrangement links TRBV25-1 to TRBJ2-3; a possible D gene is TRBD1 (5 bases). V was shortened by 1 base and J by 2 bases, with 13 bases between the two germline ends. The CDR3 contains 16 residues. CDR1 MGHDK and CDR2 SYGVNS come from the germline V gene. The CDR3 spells CASSEWGRASTDTQYF. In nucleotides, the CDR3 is TGTGCCAGCAGTGAATGGGGCAGGGCTTCCACAGATACGCAGTATTTT.

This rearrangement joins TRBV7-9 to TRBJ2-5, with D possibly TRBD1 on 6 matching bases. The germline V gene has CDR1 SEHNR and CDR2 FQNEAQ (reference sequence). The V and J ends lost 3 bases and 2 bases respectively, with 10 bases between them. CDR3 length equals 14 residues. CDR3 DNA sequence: TGTGCCAGCAGCTTGGGACATTTACAAGAGACCCAGTACTTC. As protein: CASSLGHLQETQYF.

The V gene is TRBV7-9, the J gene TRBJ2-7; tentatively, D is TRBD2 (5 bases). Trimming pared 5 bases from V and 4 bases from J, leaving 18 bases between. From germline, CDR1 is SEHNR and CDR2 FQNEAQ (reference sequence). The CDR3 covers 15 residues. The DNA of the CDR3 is TGTGCCAGCAGCCCGTCCGGGGTCCTCTCGTACGAGCAGTACTTC. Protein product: CASSPSGVLSYEQYF. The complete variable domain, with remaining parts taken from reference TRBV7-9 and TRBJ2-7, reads DTGVSQNPRHKITKRGQNVTFRCDPISEHNRLYWYRQTLGQGPEFLTYFQNEAQLEKSRLLSDRFSAERPKGSFSTLEIQRTEQGDSAMYLCASSPSGVLSYEQYFGPGTRLTVT.

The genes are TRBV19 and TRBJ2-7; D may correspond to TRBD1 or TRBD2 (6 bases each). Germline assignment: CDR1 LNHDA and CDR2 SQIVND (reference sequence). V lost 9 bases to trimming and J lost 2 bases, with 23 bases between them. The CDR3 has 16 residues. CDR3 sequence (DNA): TGTGCCAGCCCCTGGGGGGAACACAGGGATCCCTACGAGCAGTACTTC. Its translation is CASPWGEHRDPYEQYF.

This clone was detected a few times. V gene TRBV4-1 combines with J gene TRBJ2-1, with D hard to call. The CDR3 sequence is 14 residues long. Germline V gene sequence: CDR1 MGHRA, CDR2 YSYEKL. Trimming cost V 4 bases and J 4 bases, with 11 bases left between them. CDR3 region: CASSRIGDYNEQFF. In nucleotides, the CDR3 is TGCGCCAGCAGCCGTATAGGCGATTACAATGAGCAGTTCTTC.

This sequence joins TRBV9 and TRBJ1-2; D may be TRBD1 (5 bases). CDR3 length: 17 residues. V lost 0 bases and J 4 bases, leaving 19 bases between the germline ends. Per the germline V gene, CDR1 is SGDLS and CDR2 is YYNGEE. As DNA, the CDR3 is TGTGCCAGCAGCGTAGCGGGGGGACGGCCCGATATCTATGGCTACACCTTC. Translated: CASSVAGGRPDIYGYTF. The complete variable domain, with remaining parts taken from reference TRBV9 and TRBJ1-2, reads DSGVTQTPKHLITATGQRVTLRCSPRSGDLSVYWYQQSLDQGLQFLIQYYNGEERAKGNILERFSAQQFPDLHSELNLSSLELGDSALYFCASSVAGGRPDIYGYTFGSGTRLTVV.

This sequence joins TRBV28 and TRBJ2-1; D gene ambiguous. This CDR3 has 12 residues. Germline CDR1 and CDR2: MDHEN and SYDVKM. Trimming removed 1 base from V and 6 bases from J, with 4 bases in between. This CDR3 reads CASSLSPNEQFF. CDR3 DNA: TGTGCCAGCAGTTTATCCCCCAATGAGCAGTTCTTC. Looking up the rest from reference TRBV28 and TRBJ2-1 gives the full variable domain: DVKVTQSSRYLVKRTGEKVFLECVQDMDHENMFWYRQDPGLGLRLIYFSYDVKMKEKGDIPEGYSVSREKKERFSLILESASTNQTSMYLCASSLSPNEQFFGPGTRLTVL.

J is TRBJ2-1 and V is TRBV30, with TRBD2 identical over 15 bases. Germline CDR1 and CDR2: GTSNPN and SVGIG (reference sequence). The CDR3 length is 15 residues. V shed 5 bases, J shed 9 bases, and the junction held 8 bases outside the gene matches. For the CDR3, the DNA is TGTGCCTGGTCCAGGACTAGCGGGGGGGTAAGTGAGCAGTTCTTC. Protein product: CAWSRTSGGVSEQFF.

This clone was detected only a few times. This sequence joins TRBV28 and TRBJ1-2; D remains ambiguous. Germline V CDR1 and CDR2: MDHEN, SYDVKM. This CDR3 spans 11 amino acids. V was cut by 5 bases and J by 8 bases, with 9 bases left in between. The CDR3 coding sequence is TGTGCCAGCAGTCTGCCGGGAGGCTACACCTTC. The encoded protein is CASSLPGGYTF.

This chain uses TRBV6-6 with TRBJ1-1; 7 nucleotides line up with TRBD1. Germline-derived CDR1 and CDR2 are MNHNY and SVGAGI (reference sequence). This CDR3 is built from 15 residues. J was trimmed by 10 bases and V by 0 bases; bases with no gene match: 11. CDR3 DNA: TGTGCCAGCAGTTACTCGACCCAGGGGGAAAAGGGAGCTTTCTTT. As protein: CASSYSTQGEKGAFF.